Below are 3 T cell receptor beta chains sequenced from a single sample in a study of T cell responses to AZD1222 COVID-19 vaccine. TCRdb's table, derived via immunoSEQ multiplex PCR, lists solely in-frame clones and lacks some. The table records about 86,000 clones, approximately 86% of them present only once. The material sequenced was peripheral blood, taken on day 0 of AZD1222 vaccination. These receptors were collected from an adult in good health.

CDR3 nucleotide sequence: TGTGCCAGCAGATCCGGGATTACCTCCTCGGAGCAGTACTTC. Translation gives CASRSGITSSEQYF. The chain joins TRBV28 to TRBJ2-7, with D possibly matching TRBD2 (5 bases). This CDR3 is built from 14 residues. Germline CDR1 and CDR2: MDHEN and SYDVKM. The ends were cut back, 6 bases at V and 7 bases at J, with 19 bases in the middle.

Only a few counts were recorded for this clone. The chain is built from TRBV18 and TRBJ2-7, with 9 bases aligning to TRBD2. Germline CDR1 is KGHSH and CDR2 is LQKENI. Trimming removed 6 bases from V and 6 bases from J; junction bases left unmatched: 12. CDR3 length: 15 residues. CDR3 bases: TGTGCCAGCTCGCCCCCGGGACTAGCTACCGTCGAGCAGTACTTC. Translated, it gives CASSPPGLATVEQYF.

The chain recombines TRBV3-1 (or the pseudogene TRBV3-2) with TRBJ1-4; possible D gene TRBD1, 6 bases. This CDR3 spans 15 amino acids. Deletions cut 2 bases from V and 3 bases from J, with 10 bases between. Germline V gene data show CDR1 as LGHDT and CDR2 as YNNKEL (reference sequence). The chain's CDR3 is CASSQWGTPNEKLFF. The CDR3 DNA reads as TGTGCCAGCAGCCAATGGGGGACACCTAATGAAAAACTGTTTTTT.